These T cell receptor beta chains were read from a single sample in a study of T cell repertoires in aging, cancer and after chemotherapy. One entry per CDR3 protein results from TCRdb running MiXCR on the multiplex PCR reads. The table shows thousands of distinct CDR3 sequences, with roughly 30% occurring only once. Sequenced sample: blood. Every receptor here comes from a human donor with a blood cancer. CDR3s include the opening cysteine and the closing phenylalanine or tryptophan. The D gene is left open where the match is weak. Clone size is shown for a subset of rows, as once, few, many or a class of expanded clone.

TRBV6-5	.	TRBJ1-1	.	TGTGCCAGCAGACCGACTGCGAACACTGAAGCTTTCTTT	CASRPTANTEAFF
TRBV6-5	.	TRBJ1-2	.	TGTGCCAGCAGTTACTCGACGTTCCGGGGAGGAGGCTACACCTTC	CASSYSTFRGGGYTF
TRBV12-3/TRBV12-4	.	TRBJ2-1	TRBD2	TGTGCCAGCAGTTTAGTGAAGTGGACTAGCGGGGTCCGTGAGCAGTTCTTC	CASSLVKWTSGVREQFF
TRBV20-1	.	TRBJ2-3	TRBD2	TGCAGTGCCAGTACTAGCGGGAGGCCAGATACGCAGTATTTT	CSASTSGRPDTQYF
TRBV12-3/TRBV12-4	few	TRBJ2-1	TRBD2	TGTGCCAGCGGCGGGGGGAGGGCTAGCGGGGGTATCGGATACAATGAGCAGTTCTTC	CASGGGRASGGIGYNEQFF
TRBV7-9	.	TRBJ1-2	.	TGTGCCAGCAGCCAAAGAGGGGCGTATGGCTACACCTTC	CASSQRGAYGYTF
TRBV18	medium-sized	TRBJ2-1	.	TGTGCCAGCTCACCAGACAGCATCTCCTACAATGAGCAGTTCTTC	CASSPDSISYNEQFF
TRBV7-9	few	TRBJ2-6	.	TGTGCCAGCAGCCAAACGGGCAGGGGGGAATACTCTGGGGCCAACGTCCTGACTTTC	CASSQTGRGEYSGANVLTF
TRBV6-4	medium-sized	TRBJ2-3	TRBD2	TGTGCCAGCAGTGATAGCGGGGGGGCCGATACGCAGTATTTT	CASSDSGGADTQYF
TRBV6-1	.	TRBJ1-2	.	TGTGCCAGCAGCGACAGACCTTATGGCTACACCTTC	CASSDRPYGYTF
TRBV6-4	medium-sized	TRBJ2-2	.	TGTGCCAGCAGTGACGCGGGCACCGGGGAGCTGTTTTTT	CASSDAGTGELFF
TRBV6-6	.	TRBJ2-7	TRBD1	TGTGCCAGCAGTCCCACGGGACAGGCCTCCTACGAGCAGTACTTC	CASSPTGQASYEQYF
TRBV6-5	few	TRBJ1-2	.	TGTGCCAGCACCCTCGGGGGAGGTGGCTACACCTTC	CASTLGGGGYTF
TRBV6-5	.	TRBJ1-5	.	TGTGCCAGCAGTTACTCAGCAGGGAATAGCAATCAGCCCCAGCATTTT	CASSYSAGNSNQPQHF
TRBV5-5	.	TRBJ1-1	.	TGTGCCAGCAGCCAAGACAGCAAGAACACTGAAGCTTTCTTT	CASSQDSKNTEAFF
TRBV19	few	TRBJ1-5	.	TGTGCCACCCGCATGAGTTTTAGCAATCAGCCCCAGCATTTT	CATRMSFSNQPQHF
TRBV29-1	medium-sized	TRBJ2-5	.	TGCAGCGGTGGTGGACCCTCCCAAGAGACCCAGTACTTC	CSGGGPSQETQYF